This T cell receptor (beta chain) is drawn from a study of T-cell memory formation after mild COVID-19. Germline-derived CDR1 and CDR2 are MGHDK and SYGVNS. J lost 4 bases, V lost 4 bases, and 8 bases had no gene match. The CDR3 runs to 15 residues. The table lists this clonotype with a few counts. Libraries for TCRalpha and TCRbeta carried sample barcodes and unique molecular identifiers via 5'RACE. Each CDR3 protein is one row after TCRdb ran MiXCR on the 5' RACE reads. There are around 470,000 distinct CDR3 sequences in the sample; approximately 20% occur only once, and around 9.2% lies in the top ten.

Specimen: PBMCs or a T cell subset sorted from them (not recorded which). This TCR came from an adult woman who had mild COVID-19 (a few samples of this study predate the infection). Cell type and time point are not known. The J gene is TRBJ1-2, the V gene TRBV25-1, with 8 bases that match TRBD1. CDR3 coding DNA: TGTGCCAGCAGTGGGAGGGACAGGAGTCTCTATGGCTACACCTTC. Its translation: CASSGRDRSLYGYTF.